A selection of T cell receptor beta chains follows, all from one sample in a study of blood T cell repertoires in COVID-19. Some clones are missing from TCRdb's copy, which holds only in-frame ones; the method was immunoSEQ multiplex PCR. The table has approximately 220,000 clones, 85% seen once; the top ten hold around a sixth. The sample comprised PBMCs or T cells enriched from blood (not recorded which). The receptor set was obtained from a man between 40 and 49 years old who had recovered from COVID-19. Both conserved end residues are part of each CDR3. A D gene is named only where the DNA matches it firmly. Not every row has a clone size; where given, it reads once, few, many or a size class.

TRBJ2-3,TRBD1,TRBV24-1,.,TGTGCCACCAGTGATTTGACGACAGGGAGCACAGATACGCAGTATTTT,CATSDLTTGSTDTQYF
TRBJ1-2,.,TRBV18,.,TGTGCCAGCTCACCTGGGCAGGGTGACTATGGCTACACCTTC,CASSPGQGDYGYTF
TRBJ2-5,TRBD2,TRBV19,.,TGTGCCTCGGAGACTAGCGGGAGAGAGACCCAGTACTTC,CASETSGRETQYF
TRBJ1-1,.,TRBV28,.,TGTGCCAGCAGTGATTCGGGTTCGAGAGCTTTCTTT,CASSDSGSRAFF
TRBJ2-2,.,TRBV4-1,.,TGCGCCAGCAGCCATATAGCGGCGAACACCGGGGAGCTGTTTTTT,CASSHIAANTGELFF
TRBJ1-5,.,TRBV30,few,TGTGCCTGGAGTGTACGAGGGTTGAGAGCCAATCAGCCCCAGCATTTT,CAWSVRGLRANQPQHF
TRBJ2-7,TRBD2,TRBV9,.,TGTGCCAGCAGCGTCGCAGCTCTAGCGGGAGGTAGGAACGAGCAGTACTTC,CASSVAALAGGRNEQYF
TRBJ2-6,TRBD2,TRBV15,once,TGTGCCACCAGCGGAGCGGGATCTGGGGCCAACGTCCTGACTTTC,CATSGAGSGANVLTF
TRBJ2-3,TRBD2,TRBV11-2,.,TGTGCCAGCAGCTTTCCAAAGGAAGCGGGAAGCACAGATACGCAGTATTTT,CASSFPKEAGSTDTQYF
TRBJ1-3,.,TRBV6-5,.,TGTGCCAGCAAAGGGGGCTCTGGAAACACCATATATTTT,CASKGGSGNTIYF
TRBJ2-3,TRBD1,TRBV2,.,TGTGCCAGCAGCCCCCGGACAGGGGCGGCAGATACGCAGTATTTT,CASSPRTGAADTQYF
TRBJ2-7,TRBD1,TRBV6-5,.,TGTGCCAGCAGCCGGGACAGGGGCTACGAGCAGTACTTC,CASSRDRGYEQYF
TRBJ1-5,.,TRBV28,.,TGTGCCAGCAGTTTATGGCAGGGGACTACCAATCAGCCCCAGCATTTT,CASSLWQGTTNQPQHF
TRBJ2-1,.,TRBV15,many,TGTGCCACCAGTCAGCGGAGGGGCTCCTACAATGAGCAGTTCTTC,CATSQRRGSYNEQFF
TRBJ1-3,.,TRBV15,.,TGTGCCACCGTGGGGGGGGACACCATATATTTT,CATVGGDTIYF
TRBJ1-1,.,TRBV5-1,.,TGCGCCAGCAGCTTGCAAGGGGGGAGGGCTGAAGCTTTCTTT,CASSLQGGRAEAFF
TRBJ2-7,.,TRBV5-1,.,TGCGCCAGCAGCTTGGGCGCCAGGGCGAACGAGCAGTACTTC,CASSLGARANEQYF
TRBJ1-2,TRBD1,TRBV9,.,TGTGCCAGCAGCGTAGAGGGACAGAACTATGGCTACACCTTC,CASSVEGQNYGYTF
TRBJ1-1,.,TRBV27,.,TGTGCCAGCAGGGAGGCCCTACTCTTGAACACTGAAGCTTTCTTT,CASREALLLNTEAFF
TRBJ2-7,TRBD2,TRBV5-1,.,TGCGCCAGCAGCCAGACGGGACTAGCGGGAGTCTGGAACGAGCAGTACTTC,CASSQTGLAGVWNEQYF
TRBJ2-7,TRBD2,TRBV7-2,.,TGTGCCAGCAGTTTTATAGCGGGAGGGGGGACCTACGAGCAGTACTTC,CASSFIAGGGTYEQYF
TRBJ2-7,.,TRBV28,.,TGTGCCAGCCGTTACAGGGAAAGGTCCTACGAGCAGTACTTC,CASRYRERSYEQYF
TRBJ1-2,TRBD1,TRBV7-8,.,TGTGCCAGCAGCTTAATCCCAGGGGGGCTCTTTAGCTATGGCTACACCTTC,CASSLIPGGLFSYGYTF
TRBJ2-1,TRBD1,TRBV5-1,.,TGCGCCAGCAGCTCAAGGACAGGGACGTACAATGAGCAGTTCTTC,CASSSRTGTYNEQFF
TRBJ2-1,TRBD2,TRBV5-4,.,TGTGCCAGCAGCCCGGAATTTTGGGCGGGAGTTATGAATGAGCAGTTCTTC,CASSPEFWAGVMNEQFF
TRBJ1-6,TRBD1,TRBV5-1,.,TGCGCCAGCAGCCCCCAGGGGGCTGAAAATTCACCCCTCCACTTT,CASSPQGAENSPLHF
TRBJ1-2,TRBD1,TRBV9,.,TGTGCCAGCAGCGTCGGACAGGGGGCAGGCTATGGCTACACCTTC,CASSVGQGAGYGYTF
TRBJ1-2,.,TRBV29-1,.,TGCAGCGTTGCCCCGACAGTACGAACTAACTATGGCTACACCTTC,CSVAPTVRTNYGYTF
TRBJ2-5,TRBD1,TRBV11-3,.,TGTGCCAGCAGCCCTTACGGACAGGGCCAAGAGACCCAGTACTTC,CASSPYGQGQETQYF
TRBJ1-1,TRBD1,TRBV10-3,.,TGTGCCATCAAGGCAACCGGGACAGGGAACACTGAAGCTTTCTTT,CAIKATGTGNTEAFF
TRBJ1-2,.,TRBV5-5,.,TGTGCCAGCAGCTTGGAACCCTTGCAGGGGTATGGCTACACCTTC,CASSLEPLQGYGYTF
TRBJ2-7,TRBD1,TRBV5-1,.,TGCGCCAGCAGCCGGGACAGGGGTCGGGAGCAGTACTTC,CASSRDRGREQYF
TRBJ1-1,TRBD1,TRBV19,.,TGTGCCAGTAGTATGGGGACAGGGGTAACTGAAGCTTTCTTT,CASSMGTGVTEAFF
TRBJ2-5,TRBD1,TRBV5-1,.,TGCGCCAGCAGCCCAGGGGACAGGGCTAGGGAGACCCAGTACTTC,CASSPGDRARETQYF
TRBJ2-3,TRBD1,TRBV30,.,TGTGCCTGGAGCGCAGGGACAGGGGGCCCCGATACGCAGTATTTT,CAWSAGTGGPDTQYF
TRBJ2-7,TRBD2,TRBV4-1,.,TGCGCCAGCAGCCAAGAGCTGACTAGCACACTCTACGAGCAGTACTTC,CASSQELTSTLYEQYF
TRBJ2-7,.,TRBV5-1,.,TGCGCCAGCAGCCCAGGACTACCCTCTTGGGAGCAGTACTTC,CASSPGLPSWEQYF
TRBJ2-7,TRBD1,TRBV18,.,TGTGCCAGCTCACCAAAGACAGGGGCCAGCTACGAGCAGTACTTC,CASSPKTGASYEQYF
TRBJ2-1,TRBD2,TRBV9,.,TGTGCCAGCAGCGCGACGACTAGCGGGAGGAATGAGCAGTTCTTC,CASSATTSGRNEQFF
TRBJ1-1,.,TRBV19,.,TGTGCCAGTAGTCCTGCGGCCCTAATGAACACTGAAGCTTTCTTT,CASSPAALMNTEAFF
TRBJ1-5,.,TRBV21-1,.,TGTGCCAGCAGAATCCCCGGACAGGGCGTGCAGCCCCAGCATTTT,CASRIPGQGVQPQHF
TRBJ2-5,.,TRBV2,once,TGTGCCAGCACGGGTCAGTCAGAGACCCAGTACTTC,CASTGQSETQYF
TRBJ2-7,TRBD1,TRBV5-1,.,TGCGCCAGCAGCGGGACAGGGGGAACCTACGAGCAGTACTTC,CASSGTGGTYEQYF
TRBJ1-1,TRBD1,TRBV27,.,TGTGCCAGCAGTTTAGGACAGGGTTTGAACACTGAAGCTTTCTTT,CASSLGQGLNTEAFF
TRBJ1-6,.,TRBV12-3/TRBV12-4,.,TGTGCCAGCAGTTTCTACAATTCACCCCTCCACTTT,CASSFYNSPLHF
TRBJ1-6,.,TRBV5-1,.,TGCGCCAGCAGCTGGACGGGAGATTCACCCCTCCACTTT,CASSWTGDSPLHF
TRBJ2-5,.,TRBV13,.,TGTGCCAGCCGAAAGGAGAAGGTTGGGTTCGAGACCCAGTACTTC,CASRKEKVGFETQYF
TRBJ1-5,TRBD1,TRBV5-1,.,TGCGCCAGCAGCCCGGGACAGTCCAATCAGCCCCAGCATTTT,CASSPGQSNQPQHF
TRBJ2-1,TRBD1,TRBV9,.,TGTGCCAGCAGCTCCCGGGACAGGCCGTACAATGAGCAGTTCTTC,CASSSRDRPYNEQFF
TRBJ2-5,TRBD1,TRBV5-1,few,TGCGCCAGCAGCTTGCTCGGGACAGGGAAAGAGACCCAGTACTTC,CASSLLGTGKETQYF
TRBJ1-2,.,TRBV3-1/TRBV3-2,.,TGTGCCAGCAGCCAAGTTCTCCGCGCTATGGCCTTC,CASSQVLRAMAF
TRBJ2-1,TRBD2,TRBV5-1,.,TGCGCCAGCAGCCCAGGGACTAGGGGAGACAATGAGCAGTTCTTC,CASSPGTRGDNEQFF
TRBJ1-6,.,TRBV5-4,once,TGTGCCAGCAGCTTATCTGCGTCCTCACCCCTCCACTTT,CASSLSASSPLHF
TRBJ1-6,TRBD1,TRBV5-4,.,TGTGCCAGCAGACAGGACAGGGGGCGGAATTCACCCCTCCACTTT,CASRQDRGRNSPLHF
TRBJ2-7,TRBD1,TRBV28,.,TGTGCCAGCAGCACGGGACAGGGCTCCTACGAGCAGTACTTC,CASSTGQGSYEQYF
TRBJ2-2,.,TRBV24-1,.,TGTGCCACCAGGCAGGGATCAGTGAACACCGGGGAGCTGTTTTTT,CATRQGSVNTGELFF
TRBJ1-1,.,TRBV11-2,.,TGTGCCAGCAGCTTAGCAAACACTGAAGCTTTCTTT,CASSLANTEAFF
TRBJ2-7,TRBD2,TRBV11-2,.,TGTGCCAGCAGCTTAGGTACTAGCGGAGCTCCCTACGAGCAGTACTTC,CASSLGTSGAPYEQYF